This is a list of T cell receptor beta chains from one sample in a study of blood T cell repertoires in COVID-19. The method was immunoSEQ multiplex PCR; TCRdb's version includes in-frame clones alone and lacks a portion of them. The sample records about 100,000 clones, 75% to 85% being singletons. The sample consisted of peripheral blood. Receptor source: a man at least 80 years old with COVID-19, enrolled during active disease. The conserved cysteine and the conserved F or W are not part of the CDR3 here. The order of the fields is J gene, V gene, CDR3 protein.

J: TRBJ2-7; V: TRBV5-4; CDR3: ASSLGGATSYEQY
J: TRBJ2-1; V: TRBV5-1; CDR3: ASSFGDRVIGEQF
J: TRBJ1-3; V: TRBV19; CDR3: ASSVFGNTIY
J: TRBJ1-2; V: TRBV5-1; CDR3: ASSSGFGYT
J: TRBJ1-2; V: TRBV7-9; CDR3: ASSDSDRSYGYT
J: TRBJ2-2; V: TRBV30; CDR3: AWSVAWTGYTGELF
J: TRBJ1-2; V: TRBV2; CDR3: ASSEALLGGYT
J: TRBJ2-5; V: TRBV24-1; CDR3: ATSDIMTGRGETQY
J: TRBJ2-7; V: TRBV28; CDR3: ASSLASGINEQY
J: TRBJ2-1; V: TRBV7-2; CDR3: ASSSRLALNEQF
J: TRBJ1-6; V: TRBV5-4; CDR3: ASSLTGGHNSPLH
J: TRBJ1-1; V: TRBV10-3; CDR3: AGAGALNTEAF
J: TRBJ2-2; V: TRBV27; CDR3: ASSLLGWVGSAGTNTGELF
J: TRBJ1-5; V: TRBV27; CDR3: ASSQGAASNQPQH
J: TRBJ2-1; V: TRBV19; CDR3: ASRTGGPSYNEQF
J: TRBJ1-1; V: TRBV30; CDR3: AWTRTGAHGTEAF
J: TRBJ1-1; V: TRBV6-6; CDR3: ASSRIEGDSEAF
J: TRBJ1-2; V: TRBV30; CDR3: AWGTDFYGYT
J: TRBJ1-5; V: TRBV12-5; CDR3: ASGLRTGQPQH
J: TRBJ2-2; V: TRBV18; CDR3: ASSPRTSGRSGGELF
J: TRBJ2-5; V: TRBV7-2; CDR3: ASSLQETQY
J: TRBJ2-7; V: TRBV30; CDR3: ALAGVSSYEQY
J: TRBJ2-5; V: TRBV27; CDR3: ASSLSPGGETQY
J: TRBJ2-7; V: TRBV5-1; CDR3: ASSPLWTGGEQY
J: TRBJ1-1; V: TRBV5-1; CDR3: ASSPGGQIEAF
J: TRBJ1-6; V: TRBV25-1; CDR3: ASMARGKYSPLH
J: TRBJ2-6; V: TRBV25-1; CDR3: ATEQGPGGANVLT
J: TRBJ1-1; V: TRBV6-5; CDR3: ASGGQVNTEAF
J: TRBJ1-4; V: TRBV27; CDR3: ASSLNRVRVNEKLF
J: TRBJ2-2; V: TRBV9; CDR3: ASSVGRGTGVNTGELF
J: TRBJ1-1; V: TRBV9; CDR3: ASSALDRGDTEAF
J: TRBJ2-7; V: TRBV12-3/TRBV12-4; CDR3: ASSLGAGSEQY
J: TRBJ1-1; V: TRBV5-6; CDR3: ASSLVQDGTEAF
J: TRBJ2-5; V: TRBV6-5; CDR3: ASASKETQY
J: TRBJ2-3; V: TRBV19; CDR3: ASRRLASTDTQY
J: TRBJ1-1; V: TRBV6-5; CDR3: ASSPDRGRTEAF
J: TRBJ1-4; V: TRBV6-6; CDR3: ASTKPGEVEKLF
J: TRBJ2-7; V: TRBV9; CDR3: ASSVPPGTSIYEQY
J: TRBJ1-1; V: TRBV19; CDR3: ASSMGQNTEAF
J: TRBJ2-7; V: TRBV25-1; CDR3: ASRRTGESGEQY
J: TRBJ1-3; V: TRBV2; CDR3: ASRTMGAVSGNTIY
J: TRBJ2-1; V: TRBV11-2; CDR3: ASSLARSLAGWSDEQF
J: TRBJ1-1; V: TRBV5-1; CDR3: ASSLEPGGGFRTEAF
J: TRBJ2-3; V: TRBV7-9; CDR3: ASSLGQGVYSTDTQY
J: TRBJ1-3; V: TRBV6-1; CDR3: ASSERGPRGNTIY
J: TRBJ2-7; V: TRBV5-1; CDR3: ASSFLGGYEQY
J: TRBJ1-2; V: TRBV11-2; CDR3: ASSLDRIYGYT
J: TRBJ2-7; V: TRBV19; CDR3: ASTEATGPTYEQY
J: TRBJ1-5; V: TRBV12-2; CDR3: ASRLVKELSNQPQH
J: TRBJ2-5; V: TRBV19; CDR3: ASSITGGGETQY
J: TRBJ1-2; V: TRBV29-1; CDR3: SVVDRGGLFYGYT
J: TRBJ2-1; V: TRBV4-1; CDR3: ASSQDGLAGAANEQF
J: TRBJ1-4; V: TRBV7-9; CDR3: ASSSRAGDPLNEKLF
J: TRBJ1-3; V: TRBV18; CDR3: ASSPPGASSGNTIY